The 10 T cell receptor beta chains presented below share a single source sample, sequenced in a study of blood T cell repertoires in COVID-19 (dated by TCRdb to the early 2020s). The library was prepared using the immunoSEQ multiplex PCR assay. TCRdb stores this immuneACCESS table with in-frame sequences only. Part of the clones is absent; in the studies checked, under half of the shortfall reflects unresolved V genes, and no reason is known for the rest. Present in this sample are over 200,000 clones, around four fifths of which were seen just once. The ten largest clones take up around 8.9% of the sample. Sequenced: peripheral blood. The receptors stem from a middle-aged man with active or convalescent COVID-19.

The chain employs TRBV19 and TRBJ2-3, with 7 bases aligning to TRBD2. Per germline, CDR1 LNHDA and CDR2 SQIVND (reference sequence). The length of the CDR3 is 16 residues. Germline trimming cut 5 bases from V and 2 bases from J; bases unmatched to any gene: 10. The CDR3 DNA is TGTGCCAGTAGTCGGGAGGACCCACTATACACAGATACGCAGTATTTT. Translating gives CASSREDPLYTDTQYF.

V gene TRBV11-2 combines with J gene TRBJ2-7; D gene uncertain. The V gene's germline CDR1 is SGHAT and CDR2 FQNNGV. The CDR3 runs to 14 residues. Trimming took 5 bases from V and 0 from J, leaving 11 bases between them. The chain's CDR3 is CASSPTRSSYEQYF. DNA for the CDR3: TGTGCCAGCAGCCCCACAAGGAGCTCCTACGAGCAGTACTTC.

Notes on this clone: The junction shows a germline mismatch at one end, possibly a read error. The chain uses TRBV18 and TRBJ1-2; no clear D. The length of the CDR3 is 13 residues. The germline V gene has CDR1 KGHSH and CDR2 LQKENI. This CDR3 is CASSPGGAMATDF. The CDR3 nucleotides are TGTGCCAGCTCACCCGGAGGCGCTATGGCTACGGACTTC.

The chain couples TRBV2 to TRBJ1-3; D is perhaps TRBD1 (6 bases). The CDR3 spans 15 residues. Germline-derived CDR1 and CDR2 are SNHLY and FYNNEI. The V and J ends lost 5 bases and 1 base respectively, with 12 bases between them. The CDR3 region has the DNA TGTGCCAGCAGTTTGGACAGCCTATCTGGAAACACCATATATTTT. Translation gives CASSLDSLSGNTIYF.

This clone appeared a few times. This rearrangement joins TRBV6-4 to TRBJ2-1; 7 bases line up with TRBD2. V shed 5 bases, J shed 10 bases, and the junction held 11 bases outside the gene matches. The CDR3 is 14 residues long. CDR1 is MRHNA and CDR2 is SNTAGT in the germline V gene. The CDR3 is CASSLTSETEEQFF. The CDR3 DNA reads TGTGCCAGCAGTCTAACTAGCGAGACTGAGGAGCAGTTCTTC.

The chain uses TRBV28 and TRBJ2-3, with 13 positions matching TRBD2. Germline loops: CDR1 MDHEN, CDR2 SYDVKM. CDR3 length: 16 amino acids. V lost 4 bases to trimming and J lost 7 bases; unmatched junction nucleotides: 8. The CDR3 DNA follows: TGTGCCAGCAGTTCAACTAGCGGGGGGGCCTGGAATACGCAGTATTTT. It is translated as CASSSTSGGAWNTQYF.

The chain joins TRBV28 to TRBJ2-3; 10 nucleotides line up with TRBD1. Germline V CDR1 and CDR2: MDHEN, SYDVKM. The ends lost 5 bases at V and 8 bases at J; junction bases unmatched: 10. The CDR3 loop spans 15 amino acids. DNA for the CDR3: TGTGCCAGCAGTACAGGACAGGGGGGATCTAGTACGCAGTATTTT. It encodes CASSTGQGGSSTQYF.

The V and J genes are TRBV9 and TRBJ2-3, with 7 bases fitting TRBD2. J gave up 2 bases and V 0 bases, and 3 bases lay outside the gene matches. Germline assignment: CDR1 SGDLS and CDR2 YYNGEE. This CDR3 has 15 amino acids. CDR3 nucleotides: TGTGCCAGCAGCGTAGCAGCGGGGAACACAGATACGCAGTATTTT. This sequence encodes CASSVAAGNTDTQYF. The complete variable domain, with remaining parts taken from reference TRBV9 and TRBJ2-3, reads DSGVTQTPKHLITATGQRVTLRCSPRSGDLSVYWYQQSLDQGLQFLIQYYNGEERAKGNILERFSAQQFPDLHSELNLSSLELGDSALYFCASSVAAGNTDTQYFGPGTRLTVL.

The chain recombines TRBV2 with TRBJ1-5, with D perhaps matching TRBD1 (5 bases). The V gene's germline CDR1 is SNHLY and CDR2 FYNNEI. Trimming shortened V by 6 bases and J by 5 bases, and 14 bases separated the two germline ends. The CDR3 spans 14 residues. Here the CDR3 reads CASRTVARDQPQHF. CDR3 in DNA: TGTGCCAGCAGAACAGTTGCCAGGGATCAGCCCCAGCATTTT.

V and J are TRBV10-3 and TRBJ1-1; a possible D gene is TRBD1 (5 bases). Germline lookup yields CDR1 ENHRY and CDR2 SYGVKD. The ends were cut back, 0 bases at V and 6 bases at J, with 14 bases in the middle. This CDR3 has 15 amino acids. The CDR3: CAISESEGLFAEAFF. The CDR3 DNA reads TGTGCCATCAGTGAGTCGGAGGGGCTGTTCGCTGAAGCTTTCTTT.